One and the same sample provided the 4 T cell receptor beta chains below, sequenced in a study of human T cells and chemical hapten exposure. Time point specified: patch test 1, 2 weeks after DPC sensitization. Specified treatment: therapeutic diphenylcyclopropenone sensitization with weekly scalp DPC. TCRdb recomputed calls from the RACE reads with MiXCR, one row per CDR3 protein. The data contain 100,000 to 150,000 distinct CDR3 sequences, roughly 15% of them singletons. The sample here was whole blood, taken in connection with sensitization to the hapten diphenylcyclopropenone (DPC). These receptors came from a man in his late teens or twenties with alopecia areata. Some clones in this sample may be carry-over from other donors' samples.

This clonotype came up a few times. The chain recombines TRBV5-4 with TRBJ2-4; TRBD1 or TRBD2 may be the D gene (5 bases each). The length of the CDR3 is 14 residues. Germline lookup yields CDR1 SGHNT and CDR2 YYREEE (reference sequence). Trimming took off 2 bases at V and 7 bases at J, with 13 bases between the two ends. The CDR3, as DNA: TGTGCCAGCAGCTTCGGACAACTAGGGAACATTCAGTACTTC. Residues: CASSFGQLGNIQYF.

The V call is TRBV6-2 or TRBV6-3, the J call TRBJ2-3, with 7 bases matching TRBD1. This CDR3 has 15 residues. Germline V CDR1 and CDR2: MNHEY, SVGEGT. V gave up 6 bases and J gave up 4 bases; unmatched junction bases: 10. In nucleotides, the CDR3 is TGTGCCAGCAGAGGGGGACAGTTTTTCGCAGATACGCAGTATTTT. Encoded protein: CASRGGQFFADTQYF.

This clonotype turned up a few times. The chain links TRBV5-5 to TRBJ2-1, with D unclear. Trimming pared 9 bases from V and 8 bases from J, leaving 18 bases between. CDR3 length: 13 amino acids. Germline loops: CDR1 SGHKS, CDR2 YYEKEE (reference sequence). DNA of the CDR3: TGTGCCACCGTCGACGACCCGTCCCATGAGCAGTTCTTC. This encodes CATVDDPSHEQFF.

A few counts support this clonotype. CDR3 coding DNA: TGTGCCAGCAGCCGTGGAGGAGGACTAGCGGGTACAGATACGCAGTATTTT. This translates into CASSRGGGLAGTDTQYF. The rearrangement links TRBV3-1 to TRBJ2-3, with 11 bases fitting TRBD2. Germline-derived CDR1 and CDR2 are LGHDT and YNNKEL (reference sequence). The CDR3 covers 17 residues. With V trimmed by 4 bases and J by 3 bases, 9 bases remained unmatched.